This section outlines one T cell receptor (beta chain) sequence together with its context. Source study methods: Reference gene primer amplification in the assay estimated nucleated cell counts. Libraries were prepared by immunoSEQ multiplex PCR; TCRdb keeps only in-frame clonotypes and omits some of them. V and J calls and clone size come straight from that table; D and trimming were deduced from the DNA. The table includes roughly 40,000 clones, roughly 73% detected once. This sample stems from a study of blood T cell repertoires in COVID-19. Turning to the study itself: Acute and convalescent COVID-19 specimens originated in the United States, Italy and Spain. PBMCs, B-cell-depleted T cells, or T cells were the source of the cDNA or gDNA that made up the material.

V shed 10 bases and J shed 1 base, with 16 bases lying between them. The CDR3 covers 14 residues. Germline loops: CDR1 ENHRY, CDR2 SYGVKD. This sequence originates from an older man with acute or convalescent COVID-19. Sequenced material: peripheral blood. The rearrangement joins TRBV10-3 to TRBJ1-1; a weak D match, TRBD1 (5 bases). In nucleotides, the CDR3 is TGTGCCACGCGGGAGGGGCAGACGAACACTGAAGCTTTCTTT. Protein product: CATREGQTNTEAFF.